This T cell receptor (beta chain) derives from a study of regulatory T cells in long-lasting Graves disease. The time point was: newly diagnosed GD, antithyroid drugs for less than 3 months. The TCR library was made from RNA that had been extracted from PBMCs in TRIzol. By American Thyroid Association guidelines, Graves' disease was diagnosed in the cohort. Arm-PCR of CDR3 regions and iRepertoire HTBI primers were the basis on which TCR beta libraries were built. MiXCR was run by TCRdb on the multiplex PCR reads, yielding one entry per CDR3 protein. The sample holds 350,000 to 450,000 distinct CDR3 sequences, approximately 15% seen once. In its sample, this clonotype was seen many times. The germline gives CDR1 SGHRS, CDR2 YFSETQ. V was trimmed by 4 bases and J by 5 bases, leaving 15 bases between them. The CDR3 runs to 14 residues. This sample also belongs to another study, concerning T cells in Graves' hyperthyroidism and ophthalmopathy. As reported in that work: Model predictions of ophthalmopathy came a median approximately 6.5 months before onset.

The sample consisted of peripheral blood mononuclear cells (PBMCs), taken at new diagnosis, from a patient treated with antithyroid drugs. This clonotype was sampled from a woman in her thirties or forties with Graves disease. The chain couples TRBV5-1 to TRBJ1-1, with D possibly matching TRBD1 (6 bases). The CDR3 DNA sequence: TGCGCCAGCAGCATATGGACAGAGGGGACTGAAGCTTTCTTT. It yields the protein CASSIWTEGTEAFF.